This is a list of T cell receptor beta chains from one sample in a study of blood T cell repertoires in COVID-19. Using immunoSEQ multiplex PCR, the repertoire was profiled, and TCRdb retains in-frame clones only, with some absent. The sample has fewer than 300,000 clones, approximately 89% seen once. The specimen was peripheral blood. Receptors originate from a woman in her 30s with COVID-19, enrolled during active disease. Both conserved end residues are part of each CDR3. D genes are given only for firm matches. Some rows have no size entry. The others give once, few or many, or a class for an expanded clone.

TRBD1	-	TRBV5-8	TRBJ2-1	TGTGCCAGCAGACGCCGACAGGGAAGCTACAATGAGCAGTTCTTC	CASRRRQGSYNEQFF
-	-	TRBV2	TRBJ2-5	TGTGCGACAGGCGGAGAGACCCAGTACTTC	CATGGETQYF
TRBD2	-	TRBV5-1	TRBJ2-5	TGCGCCAGCAGCTTGGGACTAGCGGGAGCGGAGACCCAGTACTTC	CASSLGLAGAETQYF
-	-	TRBV5-1	TRBJ1-2	TGCGCCAGCAGCTTGGCAACGGGGAATAACTATGGCTACACCTTC	CASSLATGNNYGYTF
-	-	TRBV20-1	TRBJ1-1	TGCAGTGCTAGAGATCGCGGTGAAGCTTTCTTT	CSARDRGEAFF
TRBD1	-	TRBV4-2	TRBJ1-2	TGTGCCAGCAGCCAACGTTTAACAGGGGACTATGGCTACACCTTC	CASSQRLTGDYGYTF
-	-	TRBV6-5	TRBJ1-4	TGTGCCAGCAGTTACTCGACAGCCGATAATGAAAAACTGTTTTTT	CASSYSTADNEKLFF
TRBD1	-	TRBV27	TRBJ1-2	TGTGCCAGCAGTCAGGGACAGGGCCATGGCTACACCTTC	CASSQGQGHGYTF
-	-	TRBV10-1	TRBJ1-6	TGCGCCAGCAGCGTTACCGGGACACCATATAATTCACCCCTCCACTTT	CASSVTGTPYNSPLHF
-	-	TRBV30	TRBJ2-7	TGTGCCTGGGCTAGCTCCTACGAGCAGTACTTC	CAWASSYEQYF
TRBD1	-	TRBV11-2	TRBJ1-5	TGTGCCAGCAGCTCACGGACAGGTGGGCCCCAGCATTTT	CASSSRTGGPQHF
TRBD1	many	TRBV6-6	TRBJ1-5	TGTGCCAGCAGACCCGAGGACAGGTATCAGCCCCAGCATTTT	CASRPEDRYQPQHF
-	-	TRBV24-1	TRBJ2-3	TGTGCCACCAGTGATTTGACAGGAGCCGATACGCAGTATTTT	CATSDLTGADTQYF
-	-	TRBV4-1	TRBJ2-7	TGCGCCAGCAGCCAAGTTGGGGGCGGGGGACTCTACTACGAGCAGTACTTC	CASSQVGGGGLYYEQYF
TRBD1	-	TRBV6-2/TRBV6-3	TRBJ2-7	TGTGCCAGCAGTTCCAGGGGGTCAGATCCGTACGAGCAGTACTTC	CASSSRGSDPYEQYF
-	-	TRBV2	TRBJ2-3	TGTGCCAGCAGTGAAGACCTGAGTACGCAGTATTTT	CASSEDLSTQYF
-	-	TRBV6-1	TRBJ2-5	TGTGCCAGCAGTGAAGCGGGGGCGAGGGAGACCCAGTACTTC	CASSEAGARETQYF
-	-	TRBV19	TRBJ1-1	TGTGCCAGTAGTAGGGACGGGGGAACAAGTGAAGCTTTCTTT	CASSRDGGTSEAFF
-	-	TRBV18	TRBJ2-2	TGTGCCAGCTCACCGCTCGGGTCAGCGACCGGGGAGCTGTTTTTT	CASSPLGSATGELFF
-	-	TRBV29-1	TRBJ2-7	TGCAGCGTTGAAGTACAGGGAACCTACGAGCAGTACTTC	CSVEVQGTYEQYF
-	-	TRBV29-1	TRBJ1-2	TGCAGCGTTGAGAAGGAGGAATATGGCTACACCTTC	CSVEKEEYGYTF
-	-	TRBV3-1/TRBV3-2	TRBJ1-1	TGTGCCAGCAGCCATACAACTGAAGCTTTCTTT	CASSHTTEAFF
-	-	TRBV5-1	TRBJ1-6	TGCGCCAGCAGTTCGCAGGGAATTACTGATTCACCCCTCCACTTT	CASSSQGITDSPLHF
-	-	TRBV28	TRBJ1-2	TGTGCCAGCAGTTTATGGGACAGCGCGGAGGGCTACACCTTC	CASSLWDSAEGYTF
TRBD1	-	TRBV3-1/TRBV3-2	TRBJ2-7	TGTGCCAGCAGCTCAAGGGGGGTTTACAGGGGGCTGAGCGGGAAACTCTCCTACGAGCAGTACTTC	CASSSRGVYRGLSGKLSYEQYF
-	-	TRBV7-9	TRBJ2-7	TGTGCCAGCAGCTTACTAGAACTGAACGAGCAGTACTTC	CASSLLELNEQYF
TRBD2	-	TRBV11-3	TRBJ2-1	TGTGCCAGCAGCTTAGATGGACTAGCGGGAGTAGGAGAGCAGTTCTTC	CASSLDGLAGVGEQFF
-	-	TRBV28	TRBJ1-5	TGTGCCAGCATTAAACTGGCGGGTGAGGGATTGTACAATCAGCCCCAGCATTTT	CASIKLAGEGLYNQPQHF
-	-	TRBV19	TRBJ2-1	TGTGCCAGTAGCCCCGAGGACAGTGGGCCCTACAATGAGCAGTTCTTC	CASSPEDSGPYNEQFF
-	few	TRBV29-1	TRBJ1-1	TGCAGCGCCGGAATACAGGGCACTGAAGCTTTCTTT	CSAGIQGTEAFF
-	-	TRBV3-1/TRBV3-2	TRBJ1-2	TGTGCCAGCAGCCTCAAGTCGGATGGCTACACCTTC	CASSLKSDGYTF
-	-	TRBV30	TRBJ1-5	TGTGCCTGGAGTCAGGCGGGGGGGGCTATCAATCAGCCCCAGCATTTT	CAWSQAGGAINQPQHF
-	-	TRBV5-4	TRBJ2-1	TGTGCCAGCAGATCGGCCGGCGGGTACAATGAGCAGTTCTTC	CASRSAGGYNEQFF
TRBD1	-	TRBV12-3/TRBV12-4	TRBJ2-1	TGTGCCAGCAGTTTAGCGGGACAGGGGGGGGAGTTCTTC	CASSLAGQGGEFF
-	-	TRBV15	TRBJ2-1	TGTGCCACCAGCAGAGGGGGGGGGCGGCTCTACAATGAGCAGTTCTTC	CATSRGGGRLYNEQFF
TRBD2	-	TRBV7-9	TRBJ2-7	TGTGCCAGCAGCCCCGGGCGGGGGGCCAGCTCCTACGAGCAGTACTTC	CASSPGRGASSYEQYF
-	-	TRBV5-6	TRBJ2-5	TGTGCCAGCAGCTTGGGCACAGTCCGGTTGGAGACCCAGTACTTC	CASSLGTVRLETQYF
TRBD2	-	TRBV5-4	TRBJ2-3	TGTGCCAGCAGCTCTCGTAGCGGGAGTATGGCAGATACGCAGTATTTT	CASSSRSGSMADTQYF
TRBD1	-	TRBV30	TRBJ1-1	TGTGCCTGGAGACAGGGGGTGAACACTGAAGCTTTCTTT	CAWRQGVNTEAFF
TRBD1	-	TRBV5-6	TRBJ2-5	TGTGCCAGCAGCTTGAAGAGGGGGCCTGAGACCCAGTACTTC	CASSLKRGPETQYF
-	once	TRBV6-5	TRBJ1-1	TGTGCCAGCCAGGGACACATGAACACTGAAGCTTTCTTT	CASQGHMNTEAFF
TRBD1	-	TRBV27	TRBJ1-2	TGTGCCAGCAGTTTACAGGGGGCGGAAGGTGGCTACACCTTC	CASSLQGAEGGYTF
-	-	TRBV3-1/TRBV3-2	TRBJ1-2	TGTGCCAGCAGCCAAGACCCAGGGGACTATGGCTACACCTTC	CASSQDPGDYGYTF
TRBD1	-	TRBV7-2	TRBJ2-5	TGTGCCAGCAGCTTAGCGAGAGACAGGGGAGATGAGACCCAGTACTTC	CASSLARDRGDETQYF
-	-	TRBV6-2/TRBV6-3	TRBJ1-6	TGTGCCAGCAGTTACGCGGGCTCCAGCCTCCACTTT	CASSYAGSSLHF
-	-	TRBV27	TRBJ1-2	TGTGCCAGCAGTCCGCGGACAGAAAGCTATGGCTACACCTTC	CASSPRTESYGYTF
TRBD1	once	TRBV4-1	TRBJ1-1	TGCGCCAGCAGCCCCCCTGGACAGGGGGCGTTCACTGAAGCTTTCTTT	CASSPPGQGAFTEAFF
TRBD2	-	TRBV3-1/TRBV3-2	TRBJ2-3	TGTGCCAGCAGCTCCCGACTAGCGGCAAGCACAGATACGCAGTATTTT	CASSSRLAASTDTQYF
-	-	TRBV30	TRBJ1-4	TGTGCCTGGAGTGTATCAGGGATGGGTGTTGAAAAACTGTTTTTT	CAWSVSGMGVEKLFF
-	-	TRBV3-1/TRBV3-2	TRBJ1-1	TGTGCCAGCAGCCAATCAGACACCGAAGCTTTCTTT	CASSQSDTEAFF
-	-	TRBV7-9	TRBJ1-1	TGTGCCAGCAGCTTAGATATACAGGGTGAAGCTTTCTTT	CASSLDIQGEAFF
TRBD1	-	TRBV7-9	TRBJ2-5	TGTGCCAGCAGCCCCGGACAGGGGCAAGAGACCCAGTACTTC	CASSPGQGQETQYF
-	-	TRBV10-3	TRBJ1-1	TGTGCCATCAGTGCCGCGATCATTGACAGTAGGCCTGAAGCTTTCTTT	CAISAAIIDSRPEAFF
-	-	TRBV3-1/TRBV3-2	TRBJ1-3	TGTGCCAGCAGCCAAGATGGGGGGGTAGGAAACACCATATATTTT	CASSQDGGVGNTIYF
-	-	TRBV7-9	TRBJ1-2	TGTGCCAGCAGCTTCACCGGTCTCACAGGGGGCTACACCTTC	CASSFTGLTGGYTF
TRBD2	-	TRBV29-1	TRBJ2-3	TGCAGCGTTGAAGATGGACGGACTAGCGGGAGAACAGATACGCAGTATTTT	CSVEDGRTSGRTDTQYF
TRBD1	-	TRBV18	TRBJ1-2	TGTGCCAGCTTCCCGGGACAGGGTGAAGGCTACACCTTC	CASFPGQGEGYTF
-	-	TRBV5-1	TRBJ1-4	TGCGCCAGCAGAACTGCAACTAATGAAAAACTGTTTTTT	CASRTATNEKLFF
TRBD1	-	TRBV5-6	TRBJ2-7	TGTGCCAGCAGTTCCCCCCGGGACAGCTACGAGCAGTACTTC	CASSSPRDSYEQYF